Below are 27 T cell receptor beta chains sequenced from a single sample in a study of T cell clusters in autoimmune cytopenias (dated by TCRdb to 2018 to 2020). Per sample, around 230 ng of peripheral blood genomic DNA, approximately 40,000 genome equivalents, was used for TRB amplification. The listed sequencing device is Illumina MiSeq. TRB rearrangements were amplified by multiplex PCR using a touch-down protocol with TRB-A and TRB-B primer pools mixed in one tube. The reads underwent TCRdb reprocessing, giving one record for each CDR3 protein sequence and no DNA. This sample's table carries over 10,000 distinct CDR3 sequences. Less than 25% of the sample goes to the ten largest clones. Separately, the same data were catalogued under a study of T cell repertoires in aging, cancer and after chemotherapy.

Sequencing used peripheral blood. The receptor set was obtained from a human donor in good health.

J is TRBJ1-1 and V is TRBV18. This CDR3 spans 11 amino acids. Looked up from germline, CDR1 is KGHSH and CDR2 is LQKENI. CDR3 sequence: CASSRDREAFF. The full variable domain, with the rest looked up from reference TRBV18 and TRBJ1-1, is NAGVMQNPRHLVRRRGQEARLRCSPMKGHSHVYWYRQLPEEGLKFMVYLQKENIIDESGMPKERFSAEFPKEGPSILRIQQVVRGDSAAYFCASSRDREAFFGQGTRLTVV.

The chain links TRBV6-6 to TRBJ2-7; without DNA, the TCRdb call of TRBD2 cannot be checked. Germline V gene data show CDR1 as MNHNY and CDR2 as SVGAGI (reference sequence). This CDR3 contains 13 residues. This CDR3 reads CASSYGGRDEQYF.

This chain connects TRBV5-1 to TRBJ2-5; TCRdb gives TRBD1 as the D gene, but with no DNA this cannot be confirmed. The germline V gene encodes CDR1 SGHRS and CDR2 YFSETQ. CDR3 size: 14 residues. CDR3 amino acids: CASSPGSKGETQYF.

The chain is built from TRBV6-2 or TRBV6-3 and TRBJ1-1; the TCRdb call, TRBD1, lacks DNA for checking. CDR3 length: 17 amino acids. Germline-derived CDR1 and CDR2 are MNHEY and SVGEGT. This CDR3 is CASSNMSEGARNTEAFF.

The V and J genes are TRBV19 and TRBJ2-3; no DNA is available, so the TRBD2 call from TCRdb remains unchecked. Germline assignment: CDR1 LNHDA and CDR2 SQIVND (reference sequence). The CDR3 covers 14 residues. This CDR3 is CASSIASGVDTQYF. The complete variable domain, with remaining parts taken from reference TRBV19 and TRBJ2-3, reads DGGITQSPKYLFRKEGQNVTLSCEQNLNHDAMYWYRQDPGQGLRLIYYSQIVNDFQKGDIAEGYSVSREKKESFPLTVTSAQKNPTAFYLCASSIASGVDTQYFGPGTRLTVL.

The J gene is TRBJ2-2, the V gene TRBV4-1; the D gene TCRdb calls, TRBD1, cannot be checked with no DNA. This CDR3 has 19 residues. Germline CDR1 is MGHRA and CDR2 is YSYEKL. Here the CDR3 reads CASSQEWDLAGTGSGELFF.

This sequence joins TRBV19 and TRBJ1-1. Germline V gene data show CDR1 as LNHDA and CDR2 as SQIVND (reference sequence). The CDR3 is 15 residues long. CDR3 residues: CASSIGSHGGTEAFF.

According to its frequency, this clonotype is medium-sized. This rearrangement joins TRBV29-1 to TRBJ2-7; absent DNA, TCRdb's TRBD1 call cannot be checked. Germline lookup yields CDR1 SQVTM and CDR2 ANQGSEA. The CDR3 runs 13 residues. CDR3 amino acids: CSVIEQGAYEQYF.

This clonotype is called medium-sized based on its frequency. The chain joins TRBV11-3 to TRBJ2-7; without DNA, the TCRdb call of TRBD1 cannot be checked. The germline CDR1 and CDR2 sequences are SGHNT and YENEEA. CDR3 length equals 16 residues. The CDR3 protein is CASSILTGTGNYEQYF.

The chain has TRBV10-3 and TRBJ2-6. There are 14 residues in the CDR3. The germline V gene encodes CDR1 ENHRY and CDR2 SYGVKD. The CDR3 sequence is CAIAQGSGANVLTF.

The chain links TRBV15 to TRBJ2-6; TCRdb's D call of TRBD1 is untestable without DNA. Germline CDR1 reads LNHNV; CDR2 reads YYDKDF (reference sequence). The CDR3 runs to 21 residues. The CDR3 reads CATSGDAFRDRGFSGANVLTF.

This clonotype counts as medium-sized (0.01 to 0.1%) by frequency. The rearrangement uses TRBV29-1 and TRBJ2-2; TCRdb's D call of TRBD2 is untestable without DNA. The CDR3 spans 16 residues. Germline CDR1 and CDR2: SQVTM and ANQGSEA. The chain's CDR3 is CSVTPAGSPNTGELFF.

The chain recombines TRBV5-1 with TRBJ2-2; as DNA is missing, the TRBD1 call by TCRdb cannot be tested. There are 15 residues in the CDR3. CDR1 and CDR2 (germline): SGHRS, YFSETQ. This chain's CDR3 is CASSLQGLDTGELFF.

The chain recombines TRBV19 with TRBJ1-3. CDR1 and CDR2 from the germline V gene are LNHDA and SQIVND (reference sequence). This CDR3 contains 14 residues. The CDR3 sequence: CASSSTDGGNTIYF. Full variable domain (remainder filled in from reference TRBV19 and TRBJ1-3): DGGITQSPKYLFRKEGQNVTLSCEQNLNHDAMYWYRQDPGQGLRLIYYSQIVNDFQKGDIAEGYSVSREKKESFPLTVTSAQKNPTAFYLCASSSTDGGNTIYFGEGSWLTVV.

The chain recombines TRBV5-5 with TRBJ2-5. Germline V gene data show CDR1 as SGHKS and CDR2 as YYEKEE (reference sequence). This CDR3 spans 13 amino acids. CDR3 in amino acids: CASSLPTAETQYF.

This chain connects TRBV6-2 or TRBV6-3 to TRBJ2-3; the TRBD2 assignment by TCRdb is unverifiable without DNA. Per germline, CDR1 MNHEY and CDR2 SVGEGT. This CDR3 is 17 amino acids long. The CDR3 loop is CASSYPWTSGVTDTQYF.

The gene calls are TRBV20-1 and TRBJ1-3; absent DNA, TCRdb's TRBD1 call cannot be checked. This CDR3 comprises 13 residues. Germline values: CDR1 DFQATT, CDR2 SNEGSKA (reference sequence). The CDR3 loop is CSASPGAGNTIYF.

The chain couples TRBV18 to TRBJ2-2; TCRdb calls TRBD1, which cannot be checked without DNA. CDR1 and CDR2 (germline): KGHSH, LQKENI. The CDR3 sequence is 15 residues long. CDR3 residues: CASSSQQGPTGELFF.

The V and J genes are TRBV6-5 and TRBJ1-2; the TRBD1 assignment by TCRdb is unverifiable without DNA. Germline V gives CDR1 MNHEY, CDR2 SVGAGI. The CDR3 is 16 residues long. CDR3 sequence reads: CASSYGGTGANYGYTF.

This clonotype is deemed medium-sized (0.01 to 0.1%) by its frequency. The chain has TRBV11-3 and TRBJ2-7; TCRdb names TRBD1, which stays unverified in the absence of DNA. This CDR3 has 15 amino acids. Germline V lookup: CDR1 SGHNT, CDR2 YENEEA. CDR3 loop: CASSYTGEGPYEQYF.

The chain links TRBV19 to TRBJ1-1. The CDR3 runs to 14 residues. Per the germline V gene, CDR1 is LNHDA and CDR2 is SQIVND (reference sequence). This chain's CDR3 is CASSTAKGYTEAFF.

This CDR3 is CASSLEEAGASTDTQYF. The rearrangement links TRBV5-1 to TRBJ2-3; TCRdb picks TRBD2, but there is no DNA to check that call. Germline assignment: CDR1 SGHRS and CDR2 YFSETQ. The CDR3 spans 17 residues.

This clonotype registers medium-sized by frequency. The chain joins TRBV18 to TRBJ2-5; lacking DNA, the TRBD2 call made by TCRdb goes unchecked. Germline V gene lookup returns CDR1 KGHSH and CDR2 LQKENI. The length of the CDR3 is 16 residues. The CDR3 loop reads CASSPPQGGSQETQYF.

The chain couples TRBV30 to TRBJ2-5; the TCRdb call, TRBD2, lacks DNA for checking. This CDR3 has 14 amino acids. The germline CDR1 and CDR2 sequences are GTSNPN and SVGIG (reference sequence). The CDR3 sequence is CAWSVVGGIETQYF.

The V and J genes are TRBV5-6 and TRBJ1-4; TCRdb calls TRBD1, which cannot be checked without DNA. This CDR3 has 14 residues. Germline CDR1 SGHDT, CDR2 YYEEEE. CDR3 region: CASSSRTENEKLFF.

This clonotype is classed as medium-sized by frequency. The CDR3 is CASSIEGGQLYEQYF. The gene calls are TRBV19 and TRBJ2-7; TCRdb selects TRBD1, and the lack of DNA leaves this call unchecked. CDR3 length: 15 amino acids. CDR1 and CDR2 from the germline V gene are LNHDA and SQIVND (reference sequence). The whole variable domain, remainder taken from reference TRBV19 and TRBJ2-7, is DGGITQSPKYLFRKEGQNVTLSCEQNLNHDAMYWYRQDPGQGLRLIYYSQIVNDFQKGDIAEGYSVSREKKESFPLTVTSAQKNPTAFYLCASSIEGGQLYEQYFGPGTRLTVT.

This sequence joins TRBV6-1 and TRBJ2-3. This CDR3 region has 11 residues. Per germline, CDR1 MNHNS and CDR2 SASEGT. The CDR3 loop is CASRVTDTQYF.